A selection of T cell receptor beta chains follows, all from one sample in a study of beta chain features in type 1 diabetes. Method: immunoSEQ multiplex PCR; TCRdb's copy keeps in-frame clones and lacks some. The data hold roughly 350,000 clones, with about 10% observed a single time. The sample taken for sequencing was naive CD4+ T cells from blood. The receptor set was obtained from a woman in her twenties or thirties in good health. CDR3s include the opening cysteine and the closing phenylalanine or tryptophan. A D gene is named only where the DNA matches it firmly. A row's size may be missing; if present it is once, few, many or a size class.

clone size,J gene,CDR3 length,D gene,V gene,CDR3 DNA,CDR3 protein
-,TRBJ2-5,15,TRBD1,TRBV19,TGTGCCAGTAGTATCTCCGGGACAGGGCTGCAGACCCAGTACTTC,CASSISGTGLQTQYF
few,TRBJ2-3,16,TRBD2,TRBV29-1,TGCAGCGTTGTAGGGGCCTTAGCGGGAGCCCCAGATACGCAGTATTTT,CSVVGALAGAPDTQYF
few,TRBJ2-5,14,-,TRBV7-9,TGTGCCAGCAGCCCGGTTGGCGGAAAAGAGACCCAGTACTTC,CASSPVGGKETQYF
few,TRBJ2-3,14,-,TRBV7-2,TGTGCCAGCGAGGTCGGAGCTCGCACAGATACGCAGTATTTT,CASEVGARTDTQYF
few,TRBJ1-2,14,TRBD1,TRBV28,TGTGCCAGCAGTTTACCGGGACAGGGGGCTGGCTACACCTTC,CASSLPGQGAGYTF
few,TRBJ2-2,16,TRBD2,TRBV7-3,TGTGCCAGCAGCCACCGGACTAGTAGTGTCGCCGGGGAGCTGTTTTTT,CASSHRTSSVAGELFF
-,TRBJ1-1,14,TRBD1,TRBV29-1,TGCAGCGTAGGGCCGGGACAGGCGAACACTGAAGCTTTCTTT,CSVGPGQANTEAFF
-,TRBJ2-1,16,TRBD1,TRBV9,TGTGCCAGCAGCGTAGTTCCTTCGACAGGGAACAATGAGCAGTTCTTC,CASSVVPSTGNNEQFF
few,TRBJ1-4,13,TRBD1,TRBV6-1,TGTGCCACTACCGACAGGGTTGGTGAAAAACTGTTTTTT,CATTDRVGEKLFF
-,TRBJ2-5,15,TRBD1,TRBV5-1,TGCGCCAGCAGTTTGCTAGGGACAGGGGCGAAGACCCAGTACTTC,CASSLLGTGAKTQYF
few,TRBJ1-2,15,-,TRBV30,TGTGCCTGGAATGCCCAAACAGTCGAAGTCTCTGGCTACACCTTC,CAWNAQTVEVSGYTF
-,TRBJ2-1,14,TRBD2,TRBV7-9,TGTGCCAGCAGCTCCTCAGCCGGGGGGAATGAGCAGTTCTTC,CASSSSAGGNEQFF
-,TRBJ1-2,13,-,TRBV7-2,TGTGCCAGCAGCTTCGCAGTAAACTATGGCTACACCTTC,CASSFAVNYGYTF
few,TRBJ2-2,17,TRBD2,TRBV14,TGTGCCAGCAGCCAGAATCGACCTAGCGGGATTGGCGGGGAGCTGTTTTTT,CASSQNRPSGIGGELFF
few,TRBJ2-7,15,-,TRBV28,TGTGCCAGCAGTTTAAGTTCCGGGTTCTCCTACGAGCAGTACTTC,CASSLSSGFSYEQYF
-,TRBJ2-1,14,TRBD2,TRBV5-1,TGCGCCAGCAGCTCGTGGGGGGGTGGCAATGAGCAGTTCTTC,CASSSWGGGNEQFF
few,TRBJ2-1,19,TRBD2,TRBV4-3,TGCGCCAGCAGCCAAGAAGGTCCTAGCGGGAGGACAGTCAAAGATGAGCAGTTCTTC,CASSQEGPSGRTVKDEQFF
few,TRBJ2-5,14,TRBD2,TRBV27,TGTGCCAGCAGGTCGGAGGCGGGAGTGGAGACCCAGTACTTC,CASRSEAGVETQYF
-,TRBJ1-5,16,-,TRBV15,TGTGCCACAGGGGGTCGATTTGCAGGAGGAAATCAGCCCCAGCATTTT,CATGGRFAGGNQPQHF
-,TRBJ2-2,13,TRBD2,TRBV28,TGTGCCGGGGGGGTCCCCACGACCGGGGAGCTGTTTTTT,CAGGVPTTGELFF
-,TRBJ2-2,18,TRBD1,TRBV7-9,TGTGCCAGCAGCCCGGGCAGGGGGCGAGATATGAACACCGGGGAGCTGTTTTTT,CASSPGRGRDMNTGELFF
-,TRBJ2-6,19,TRBD2,TRBV7-9,TGTGCCAGCAGACCCCGAATTGGGGGGGGGAACGCTGGGGCCAACGTCCTGACTTTC,CASRPRIGGGNAGANVLTF
-,TRBJ2-7,14,TRBD2,TRBV9,TGTGCCAGCAGCCTCGGCGGGAGGGCCTTCGAGCAGTACTTC,CASSLGGRAFEQYF
-,TRBJ2-3,17,TRBD2,TRBV28,TGTGCCAGCAGTTCCCCCGGACTAGCGGGAGGGATGGATACGCAGTATTTT,CASSSPGLAGGMDTQYF
-,TRBJ2-7,12,-,TRBV5-1,TGCGCCAGCAGCTACGGACAGTACGAGCAGTACTTC,CASSYGQYEQYF
few,TRBJ2-7,15,TRBD1,TRBV28,TGTGCCAGCAGTTCCCCCGGGACAGGGGTAGGAGAGCAGTACTTC,CASSSPGTGVGEQYF
few,TRBJ2-7,16,TRBD2,TRBV7-2,TGTGCCAGCAGCTTAGCGACGGGTAGCGGGGCCTACGAGCAGTACTTC,CASSLATGSGAYEQYF
few,TRBJ2-3,14,-,TRBV15,TGTGCCACCAGCAGTCCACGCGGGGCAGATACGCAGTATTTT,CATSSPRGADTQYF
-,TRBJ2-7,15,-,TRBV28,TGTGCCAGCGGACTTTCGGCGGCGAGCTCCTACGAGCAGTACTTC,CASGLSAASSYEQYF
-,TRBJ2-7,16,-,TRBV21-1,TGTGCCAGCGGGCAATCCGGACAGTTCCCCCTCTACGAGCAGTACTTC,CASGQSGQFPLYEQYF
-,TRBJ2-4,14,TRBD1,TRBV7-2,TGTGCCAGCAGCTTGACAGGGAAGACAAACATTCAGTACTTC,CASSLTGKTNIQYF
few,TRBJ1-2,14,TRBD1,TRBV5-1,TGCGCCAGCAGCCGGGGACAGACGAACTATGGCTACACCTTC,CASSRGQTNYGYTF
few,TRBJ2-5,14,TRBD2,TRBV30,TGTGCCTGGACGGCGGGAGCGTACCAAGAGACCCAGTACTTC,CAWTAGAYQETQYF
many,TRBJ2-3,16,-,TRBV4-3,TGCGCCAGCAGCCGGGAAGTAGCAGGAGGACTCGATACGCAGTATTTT,CASSREVAGGLDTQYF
-,TRBJ2-1,14,TRBD2,TRBV12-5,TGTGCTAGTGGTTGGGGACTAGCGGGAGATGAGCAGTTCTTC,CASGWGLAGDEQFF
-,TRBJ1-5,15,-,TRBV7-2,TGTGCCAGCAGCGGGGGAGGGACGGGAAATCAGCCCCAGCATTTT,CASSGGGTGNQPQHF
few,TRBJ2-7,11,-,TRBV10-3,TGTGCCATCAGACAGACCTACGAGCAGTACTTC,CAIRQTYEQYF